These 18 T cell receptor beta chains originate from one sample sequenced in a study of cytomegalovirus exposure and HLA in healthy donors. PCR primers comprised 60 Vbeta and 13 Jbeta primers. Produced via immunoSEQ multiplex PCR; TCRdb's table is partial and in-frame only. This sample has about 130,000 clones, with over 70% found just once. Source material: PBMCs. The receptors shown here come from a man in his forties or fifties in good health and CMV-seropositive.

CDR3 amino acids: CASRSSAGGPGETQYF. In DNA form, the CDR3 reads TGTGCCAGTAGATCCTCTGCGGGAGGGCCAGGGGAGACCCAGTACTTC. This chain connects TRBV19 to TRBJ2-5, with TRBD2 matching 9 bases. This CDR3 is 16 amino acids long. The germline V gene encodes CDR1 LNHDA and CDR2 SQIVND (reference sequence). J gave up 5 bases and V 6 bases, and 13 bases lay outside the gene matches. The whole variable domain, filled in from reference TRBV19 and TRBJ2-5, reads DGGITQSPKYLFRKEGQNVTLSCEQNLNHDAMYWYRQDPGQGLRLIYYSQIVNDFQKGDIAEGYSVSREKKESFPLTVTSAQKNPTAFYLCASRSSAGGPGETQYFGPGTRLLVL.

The chain uses TRBV27 and TRBJ2-1, with 7 bases aligning to TRBD1. Looked up from germline, CDR1 is MNHEY and CDR2 is SMNVEV (reference sequence). Losses at the gene ends were 6 bases for V and 0 bases for J; bases not matched to a gene: 8. The length of the CDR3 is 16 residues. The CDR3 here is CASRPAGGSSYNEQFF. The CDR3 coding sequence is TGTGCCAGCAGGCCCGCAGGGGGTAGCTCCTACAATGAGCAGTTCTTC.

The chain is built from TRBV19 and TRBJ2-1; 11 bases are shared with TRBD2. The length of the CDR3 is 15 residues. Germline loops: CDR1 LNHDA, CDR2 SQIVND (reference sequence). With 4 bases clipped from V and 10 bases from J, the junction kept 9 bases outside the gene matches. The CDR3: CASSTSGGNRKEQFF. DNA of the CDR3: TGTGCCAGTAGTACTAGCGGGGGGAATAGAAAGGAGCAGTTCTTC.

The rearrangement uses TRBV4-3 and TRBJ2-7; 8 bases line up with TRBD2. Trimming at V came to 0 bases and at J to 3 bases, leaving 4 bases not matched to a gene. The germline CDR1 and CDR2 sequences are LGHNA and YSLEER. The CDR3 covers 15 residues. The CDR3 bases are TGCGCCAGCAGCCAAGATCCGAGCGGGGGCTACGAGCAGTACTTC. Translating it yields CASSQDPSGGYEQYF.

This clone was recorded a few times. The chain couples TRBV27 to TRBJ2-7, with a weak D call TRBD1 (5 bases). Germline CDR1 is MNHEY and CDR2 is SMNVEV (reference sequence). The CDR3 is 14 amino acids. Trimming removed 3 bases from V and 3 bases from J, with 12 bases in between. Here the CDR3 reads CASSLGRQLYEQYF. The CDR3 DNA follows: TGTGCCAGCAGTTTGGGCCGACAGCTCTACGAGCAGTACTTC.

This chain joins TRBV5-1 and TRBJ2-4, with TRBD1 matching 11 bases. The CDR3 totals 14 residues. V shed 3 bases, J shed 13 bases, and the junction held 9 bases outside the gene matches. Germline V gives CDR1 SGHRS, CDR2 YFSETQ. DNA for the CDR3: TGCGCCAGCAGCTCCACCTCGGGACAGGGGGTACAGTACTTC. Protein: CASSSTSGQGVQYF.

The gene calls are TRBV9 and TRBJ2-7, with 8 bases identical to TRBD2. CDR3 length: 18 residues. The trim removed 0 bases at V and 5 bases at J, leaving 16 bases unmatched. The V gene's germline CDR1 is SGDLS and CDR2 YYNGEE. The DNA of the CDR3 is TGTGCCAGCAGCGTAGGCGGAAGCGGGAGACTAAGAGAGGACGAGCAGTACTTC. Protein: CASSVGGSGRLREDEQYF. The full variable domain, completed using reference TRBV9 and TRBJ2-7, is DSGVTQTPKHLITATGQRVTLRCSPRSGDLSVYWYQQSLDQGLQFLIQYYNGEERAKGNILERFSAQQFPDLHSELNLSSLELGDSALYFCASSVGGSGRLREDEQYFGPGTRLTVT.

The rearrangement links TRBV29-1 to TRBJ1-2, with a possible D match to TRBD1 (6 bases). The germline gives CDR1 SQVTM, CDR2 ANQGSEA. Trimming left V 7 bases short and J 2 bases short, with 17 bases between. The CDR3 has 14 amino acids. The DNA for the CDR3 is TGCAGCGGTGACAACCCCACAGGGAACTATGGCTACACCTTC. Translating it yields CSGDNPTGNYGYTF.

This chain joins TRBV2 and TRBJ2-2; possibly TRBD2 for D (5 bases). Germline values: CDR1 SNHLY, CDR2 FYNNEI. The CDR3 extends over 14 amino acids. With 7 bases removed from V and 2 bases from J, the gap between germline ends came to 11 bases. The CDR3, as DNA: TGTGCCAGCAAGGAAGCGGCCAACACCGGGGAGCTGTTTTTT. Translated, it gives CASKEAANTGELFF.

The chain has TRBV10-3 and TRBJ2-1, with 9 positions matching TRBD1. Germline CDR1 is ENHRY and CDR2 is SYGVKD. V shed 3 bases, J shed 7 bases, and the junction held 7 bases outside the gene matches. The length of the CDR3 is 15 residues. The DNA of the CDR3 is TGTGCCATCAGTGACCGGGACAGGGTGAGGAATGAGCAGTTCTTC. Its protein is CAISDRDRVRNEQFF.

The chain is built from TRBV7-8 and TRBJ1-1; D is undetermined. Trimming took 4 bases from V and 0 from J, leaving 9 bases between them. Germline assignment: CDR1 SGHVS and CDR2 FQNEAQ. The CDR3 is 14 residues long. The CDR3 loop reads CASSSSLMNTEAFF. CDR3 nucleotide sequence: TGTGCCAGCAGCTCCTCACTTATGAACACTGAAGCTTTCTTT.

This chain uses TRBV28 with TRBJ1-2; D possibly corresponds to TRBD1 (6 bases). Germline CDR1 is MDHEN and CDR2 is SYDVKM. The V end was cut by 2 bases, the J end by 4 bases, with 11 bases between. There are 14 residues in the CDR3. In DNA form, the CDR3 reads TGTGCCAGCAGTTTAGGGGGCGCCTCCTATGGCTACACCTTC. This codes for CASSLGGASYGYTF.

The chain has TRBV29-1 and TRBJ2-7, with a tentative D call TRBD2 (6 bases). This CDR3 contains 13 residues. CDR1 and CDR2 from the germline V gene are SQVTM and ANQGSEA. Trimming stripped 7 bases from V and 7 bases from J, with 20 bases between. The CDR3 sequence: CSAGTSSEGEQYF. The CDR3 nucleotides read TGCAGCGCTGGGACTTCCTCGGAAGGGGAGCAGTACTTC.

The chain links TRBV7-3 to TRBJ2-2; 9 bases are shared with TRBD1. The germline V gene encodes CDR1 SGHTA and CDR2 FQGTGA. The CDR3 length is 16 residues. The V segment lost 3 bases and the J segment 3 bases; nucleotides outside the gene matches: 5. The CDR3 sequence is CASSFPRTGDTGELFF. The CDR3 bases are TGTGCCAGCAGCTTCCCGAGGACAGGGGACACCGGGGAGCTGTTTTTT.

CDR3 protein: CASSTGSYEQYF. The CDR3 DNA follows: TGTGCCAGCAGTACAGGTTCCTACGAGCAGTACTTC. The V gene is TRBV27, the J gene TRBJ2-7; a weak D match, TRBD1 (5 bases). This CDR3 has 12 residues. Per germline, CDR1 MNHEY and CDR2 SMNVEV (reference sequence). V was clipped by 5 bases and J by 1 base, with 6 bases between them.

This clone was observed a handful of times. The chain is built from TRBV7-6 and TRBJ2-1, with 7 bases fitting TRBD1. Germline CDR1 is SGHVS and CDR2 is FNYEAQ. The V and J ends lost 1 base and 5 bases, in that order; junction bases with no gene match: 2. The CDR3 runs to 14 residues. The CDR3 region is CASSLETGHNEQFF. The CDR3, as DNA: TGTGCCAGCAGCTTAGAGACAGGGCACAATGAGCAGTTCTTC.

The chain couples TRBV5-1 to TRBJ1-5; TRBD1 matches at 9 bases. Germline V gene data show CDR1 as SGHRS and CDR2 as YFSETQ. This CDR3 has 15 residues. Trimming at V came to 2 bases and at J to 5 bases, leaving 5 bases not matched to a gene. The DNA for the CDR3 is TGCGCCAGCAGCTTAGGGACAGGGACTGATCAGCCCCAGCATTTT. It translates to CASSLGTGTDQPQHF.

The CDR3 spells CASSPRPTGPGELFF. The DNA for the CDR3 is TGTGCCAGCAGCCCAAGACCAACAGGGCCCGGGGAGCTGTTTTTT. J is TRBJ2-2 and V is TRBV7-6; possible D gene TRBD1, 6 bases. The CDR3 has 15 amino acids. V shed 5 bases and J shed 6 bases, with 16 bases lying between them. In germline, CDR1 is SGHVS, CDR2 FNYEAQ.